The T cell receptor beta chain described here comes from a study of CD8 T cells in Susac syndrome. The CDR3 sequence is 17 residues long. Germline lookup yields CDR1 SGHTA and CDR2 FQGNSA. V was shortened by 4 bases and J by 6 bases, with 25 bases between the two germline ends. TCR beta was sequenced from blood CD8+ and CD4+ T cells. TEMRA cells were enriched by FACS, while CD8+ and CD4+ T cells were obtained through a negative isolation that was performed magnetically. Roughly 0.45 to 1 ug RNA was reverse transcribed with random hexamers. Amplification of TCR beta CDR3 spanned 54 Vbeta and 13 Jbeta via immunoSEQ multiplex PCR. TCRdb analysed the immunoSEQ multiplex PCR reads with MiXCR anew, one entry per CDR3 protein. The sample shows 45,000 to 60,000 distinct CDR3 sequences, roughly 92% of them seen only once.

Sequencing input: CD8+ T cells from PBMCs. The sequence was collected from a human donor in good health. The chain joins TRBV7-2 to TRBJ2-7; the D is unclear. DNA for the CDR3: TGTGCCAGCAGCTCTCAGCAACGACACGCCGTCGGCCGCGAGCAGTACTTC. This codes for CASSSQQRHAVGREQYF.